These 2 T cell receptor beta chains were sequenced from one sample in a study of radiotherapy plus CTLA-4 blockade in lung cancer. Libraries were prepared by immunoSEQ multiplex PCR; TCRdb keeps only in-frame clonotypes and omits some of them. Counted here are 75,000 to 100,000 clones, 88% occurring once; the ten biggest clones make up under 5.5%. This sample comprised peripheral blood, obtained from a patient treated with radiotherapy plus ipilimumab. These TCRs come from a human donor with non-small cell lung cancer that progressed on radiotherapy plus ipilimumab.

The chain employs TRBV6-1 and TRBJ1-5, with D perhaps matching TRBD1 (5 bases). Germline CDR1 reads MNHNS; CDR2 reads SASEGT. CDR3 length equals 13 residues. Trimming stripped 7 bases from V and 3 bases from J, with 10 bases between. CDR3 loop: CASNLGDNQPQHF. CDR3 coding DNA: TGTGCCAGCAATTTAGGGGACAATCAGCCCCAGCATTTT.

The genes are TRBV29-1 and TRBJ2-7; D is perhaps TRBD2 (6 bases). The CDR3 totals 12 residues. V was pared by 7 bases and J by 7 bases, with 17 bases between. Per the germline V gene, CDR1 is SQVTM and CDR2 is ANQGSEA. The CDR3 nucleotides are TGCAGCGGGACGGGAGTGGCTGGGGAGCAGTACTTC. This encodes CSGTGVAGEQYF.